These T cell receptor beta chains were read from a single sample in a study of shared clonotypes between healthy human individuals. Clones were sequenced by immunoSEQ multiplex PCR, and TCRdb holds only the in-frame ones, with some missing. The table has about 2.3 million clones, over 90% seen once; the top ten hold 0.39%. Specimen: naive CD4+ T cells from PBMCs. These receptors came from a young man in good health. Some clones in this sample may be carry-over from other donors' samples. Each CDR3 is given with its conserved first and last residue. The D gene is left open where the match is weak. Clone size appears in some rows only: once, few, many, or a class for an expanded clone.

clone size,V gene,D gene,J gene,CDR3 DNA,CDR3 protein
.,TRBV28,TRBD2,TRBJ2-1,TGTGCCAGCAGTTTGAGGGGTAGCGGGAGACCCGAACAGTTCTTC,CASSLRGSGRPEQFF
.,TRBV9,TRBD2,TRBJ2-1,TGTGCCAGCAGCCTGTTTTCTAGCGGGAGTTATGAGCAGTTCTTC,CASSLFSSGSYEQFF
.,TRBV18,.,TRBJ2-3,TGTGCCAGCTCACCTGAGAAAGCGATTTCGGATACGCAGTATTTT,CASSPEKAISDTQYF
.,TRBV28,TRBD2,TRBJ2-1,TGTGCCAGCAGTACCAGACTAGCAAGCTCCTACAATGAGCAGTTCTTC,CASSTRLASSYNEQFF
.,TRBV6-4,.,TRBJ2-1,TGTGCCAGCAGTCCCGGGACCGCCTACAATGAGCAGTTCTTC,CASSPGTAYNEQFF
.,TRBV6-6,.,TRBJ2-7,TGTGCCAGCAGTCCGACACTGGGCGGGTACGAGCAGTACTTC,CASSPTLGGYEQYF
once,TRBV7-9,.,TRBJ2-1,TGTGCCAGCAGGTTCGGGGTCGAGCAGTTCTTC,CASRFGVEQFF
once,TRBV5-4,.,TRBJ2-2,TGTGCCAGCAGCTTGGCTATGAACACCGGGGAGCTGTTTTTT,CASSLAMNTGELFF
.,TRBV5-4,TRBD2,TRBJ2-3,TGTGCCAGCAGCTCCCGAACTAGCGGGAGATCACTAGATACGCAGTATTTT,CASSSRTSGRSLDTQYF
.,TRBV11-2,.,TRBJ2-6,TGTGCCAGCAGCTTGCAGGGTGCTGGGGCCAACGTCCTGACTTTC,CASSLQGAGANVLTF
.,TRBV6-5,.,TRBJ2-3,TGTGCCAGCAGTTTGGGTGGGACGCAGTATTTT,CASSLGGTQYF
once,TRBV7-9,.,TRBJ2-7,TGTGCCAGCAGCTTATTGCGGTACGAGCAGTACTTC,CASSLLRYEQYF
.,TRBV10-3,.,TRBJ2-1,TGTGCCATCAGTGAGGTCGTATTGGGGAGTTACAATGAGCAGTTCTTC,CAISEVVLGSYNEQFF
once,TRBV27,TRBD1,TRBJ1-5,TGTGCCAGCAGTTTTCGTCTGCGTCAGGGGGTCGTTCTGCCCCAGCATTTT,CASSFRLRQGVVLPQHF
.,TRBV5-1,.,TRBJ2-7,TGCGCCAGCACCCAGGATGGGTACGAGCAGTACTTC,CASTQDGYEQYF
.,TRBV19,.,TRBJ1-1,TGTGCCAGTACAAGAACGCCACGGGGGGTGTTGAACACTGAAGCTTTCTTT,CASTRTPRGVLNTEAFF
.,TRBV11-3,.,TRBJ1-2,TGTGCCAGCAGCTTAGTTTTCCCGAATATTGGCTACACCTTC,CASSLVFPNIGYTF
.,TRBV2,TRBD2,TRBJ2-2,TGTGCCACTCCGACTTTAGCGGGAGAGGACACCGGGGAGCTGTTTTTT,CATPTLAGEDTGELFF
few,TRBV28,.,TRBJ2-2,TGTGCCAGCAGTTTGGGGGGCGCGAACACCGGGGAGCTGTTTTTT,CASSLGGANTGELFF
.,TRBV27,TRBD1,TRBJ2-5,TGTGCCAGCGGCGACTGGACAGGCCAAGAGACCCAGTACTTC,CASGDWTGQETQYF
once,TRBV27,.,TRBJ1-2,TGTGCCAGCAGTTTATCGTTCTCCAGGCTCGACTATGGCTACACCTTC,CASSLSFSRLDYGYTF
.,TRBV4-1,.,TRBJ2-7,TGCGCCAGCAGCCACATACGAGAAGGCGAGCAGTACTTC,CASSHIREGEQYF
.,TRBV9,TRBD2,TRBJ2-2,TGTGCCAGCAGGGATACGACTAGCCCCGGGGAGCTGTTTTTT,CASRDTTSPGELFF
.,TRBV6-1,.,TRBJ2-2,TGTGCCACCCGGTTGGAAAACACCGGGGAGCTGTTTTTT,CATRLENTGELFF
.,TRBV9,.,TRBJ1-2,TGTGCCAGCAGCCCGACCGACAGAGATGGCTACACCTTC,CASSPTDRDGYTF
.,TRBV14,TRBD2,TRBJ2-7,TGTGCCAGCAGCCAGGCTAGCGGGAGCGAGCAGTACTTC,CASSQASGSEQYF
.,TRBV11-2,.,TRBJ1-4,TGTGCCAGCAGCTTAGATTTGGGTGAAAAACTGTTTTTT,CASSLDLGEKLFF
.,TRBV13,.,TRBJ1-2,TGTGCCAGCAGCCCGCCCCGGGGGTTTAACTATGGCTACACCTTC,CASSPPRGFNYGYTF
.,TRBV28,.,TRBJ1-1,TGTGCCAGCTGGGGGGGGATGAACACTGAAGCTTTCTTT,CASWGGMNTEAFF
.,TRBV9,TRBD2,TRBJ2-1,TGTGCCAGCAGCGTAGAACAGACCAGACTAGCGGGAGACTACAATGAGCAGTTCTTC,CASSVEQTRLAGDYNEQFF
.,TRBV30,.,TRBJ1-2,TGTGCCTGGGACCCCGGGACAAGATATGGCTACACCTTC,CAWDPGTRYGYTF
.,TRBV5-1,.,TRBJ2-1,TGCGCCAGCAGCTTGCTTCTAGCGCTAAGCTCCTACAATGAGCAGTTCTTC,CASSLLLALSSYNEQFF
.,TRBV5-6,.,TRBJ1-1,TGTGCCAGCAGCCGAACAGGGAGAATGAACACTGAAGCTTTCTTT,CASSRTGRMNTEAFF
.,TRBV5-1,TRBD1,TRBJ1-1,TGCGCCAGCAGCTTTATCGTTGGGACAGAAAACACTGAAGCTTTCTTT,CASSFIVGTENTEAFF
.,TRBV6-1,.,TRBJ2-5,TGTGCCAGCAGTGAGGCAGGGGGACTTATACAAGAGACCCAGTACTTC,CASSEAGGLIQETQYF
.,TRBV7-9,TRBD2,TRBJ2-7,TGTGCCAGCAGCAAAAGACCCCAGACTAGCGGGAGTCGGTCCTACGAGCAGTACTTC,CASSKRPQTSGSRSYEQYF
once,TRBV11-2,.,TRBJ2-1,TGTGCCAGCAGACAGGGAGGCGGCTACAATGAGCAGTTCTTC,CASRQGGGYNEQFF
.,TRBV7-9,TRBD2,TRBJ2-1,TGTGCCAGCAGCCCAAGAGGACTAGCGGGAAGCTCCTACAATGAGCAGTTCTTC,CASSPRGLAGSSYNEQFF
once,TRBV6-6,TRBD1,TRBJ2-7,TGTGCCAGCAGACCCAGGGGGACCTACGAGCAGTACTTC,CASRPRGTYEQYF
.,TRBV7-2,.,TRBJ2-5,TGTGCCAGCAGCTTAGAGATTAGCGGCAACCAAGAGACCCAGTACTTC,CASSLEISGNQETQYF
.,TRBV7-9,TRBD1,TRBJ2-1,TGTGCCAGCAGACCGGACAGGGGGAACAATGAGCAGTTCTTC,CASRPDRGNNEQFF
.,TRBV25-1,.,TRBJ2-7,TGTGCCAGCAGGGACCCTAGCGCCCACTACGAGCAGTACTTC,CASRDPSAHYEQYF
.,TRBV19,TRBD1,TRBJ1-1,TGTGCCAGTAGGAGACAGGGTCGATCGGCCATTGAAGCTTTCTTT,CASRRQGRSAIEAFF
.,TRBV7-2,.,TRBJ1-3,TGTGCCAGCAGCTTAGTTGGGTCTCCTGGATCTGGAAACACCATATATTTT,CASSLVGSPGSGNTIYF
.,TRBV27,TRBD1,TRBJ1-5,TGTGCCAGCAGTCCCAAAAACAGGGGGGCAAATCAGCCCCAGCATTTT,CASSPKNRGANQPQHF
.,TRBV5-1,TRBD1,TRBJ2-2,TGCGCCAGCAGCTTTAACAGGGGGCGCACCGGGGAGCTGTTTTTT,CASSFNRGRTGELFF
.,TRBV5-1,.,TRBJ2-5,TGCGCCAGCAGGGGGACCAGGCAAGAGACCCAGTACTTC,CASRGTRQETQYF
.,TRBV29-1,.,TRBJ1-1,TGCAGCGTCCGCCTCGGGACGGATGGGTCTGAAGCTTTCTTT,CSVRLGTDGSEAFF
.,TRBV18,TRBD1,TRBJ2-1,TGTGCCAGCTCACCACTTTTTACAGGGGCCATGCCCGGCAATGAGCAGTTCTTC,CASSPLFTGAMPGNEQFF
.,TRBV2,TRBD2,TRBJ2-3,TGTGCCAGCACCATTATGGGACTAGCGGGAGGTACAGATACGCAGTATTTT,CASTIMGLAGGTDTQYF
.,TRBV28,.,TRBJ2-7,TGTGCCAGCAGTCTACCCCTCTATAGGACGGGTAGCGAGCAGTACTTC,CASSLPLYRTGSEQYF
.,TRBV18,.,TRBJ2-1,TGTGCCAGCTCACCACTAGATGAGCAGTTCTTC,CASSPLDEQFF
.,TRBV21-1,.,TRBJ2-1,TGTGCCAGCAGCAAAGGGACAGGGGGCGGGTGCAATGAGCAGTTCTTC,CASSKGTGGGCNEQFF
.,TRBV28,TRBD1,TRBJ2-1,TGTGCCAGCAGCTACAGGGGGTACAGGGTGACCTACAATGAGCAGTTCTTC,CASSYRGYRVTYNEQFF
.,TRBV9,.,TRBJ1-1,TGTGCCAGCAGCGTAGTGACAGACGCTGAAGCTTTCTTT,CASSVVTDAEAFF
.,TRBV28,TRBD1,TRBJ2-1,TGTGCCAGCGGGACAGGGGGGGTGAATGAGCAGTTCTTC,CASGTGGVNEQFF
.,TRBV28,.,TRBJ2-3,TGTGCCAGCAGTCTCACCACAGATACGCAGTATTTT,CASSLTTDTQYF
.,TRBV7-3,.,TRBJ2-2,TGTGCCAGCAGCTTAATAGGAGGGGCTAGCACCGGGGAGCTGTTTTTT,CASSLIGGASTGELFF
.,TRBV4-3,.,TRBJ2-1,TGCGCCAGCAGCCAAGTCTTTCGGACAGCTAACTCCTACAATGAGCAGTTCTTC,CASSQVFRTANSYNEQFF
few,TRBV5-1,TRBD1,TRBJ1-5,TGCGCCAGCAGCTCCGGGACAGGGGGTCAGCCCCAGCATTTT,CASSSGTGGQPQHF